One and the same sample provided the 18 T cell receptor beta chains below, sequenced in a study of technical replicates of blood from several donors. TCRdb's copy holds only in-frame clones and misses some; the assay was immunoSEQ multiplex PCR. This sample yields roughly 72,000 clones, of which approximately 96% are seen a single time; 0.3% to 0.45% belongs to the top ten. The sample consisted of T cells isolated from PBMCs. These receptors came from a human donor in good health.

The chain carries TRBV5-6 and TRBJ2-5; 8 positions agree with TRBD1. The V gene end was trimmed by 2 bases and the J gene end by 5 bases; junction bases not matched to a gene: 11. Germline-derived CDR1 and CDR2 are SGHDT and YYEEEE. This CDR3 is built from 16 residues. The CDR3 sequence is CASSFGLDRVAETQYF. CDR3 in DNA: TGTGCCAGCAGCTTCGGACTGGACAGGGTGGCTGAGACCCAGTACTTC.

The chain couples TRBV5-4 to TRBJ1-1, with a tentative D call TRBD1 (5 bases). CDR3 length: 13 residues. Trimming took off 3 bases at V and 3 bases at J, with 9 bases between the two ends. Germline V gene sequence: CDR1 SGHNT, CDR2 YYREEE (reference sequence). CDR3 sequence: CASSSRGDTEAFF. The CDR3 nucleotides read TGTGCCAGCAGCTCCCGGGGGGACACTGAAGCTTTCTTT.

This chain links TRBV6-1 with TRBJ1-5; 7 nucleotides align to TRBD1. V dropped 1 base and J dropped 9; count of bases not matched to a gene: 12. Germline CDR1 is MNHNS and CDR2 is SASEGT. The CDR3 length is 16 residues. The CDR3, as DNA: TGTGCCAGCAGTGAAGTTAGGGGGCGCGCCCTACGGCCCCAGCATTTT. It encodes CASSEVRGRALRPQHF.

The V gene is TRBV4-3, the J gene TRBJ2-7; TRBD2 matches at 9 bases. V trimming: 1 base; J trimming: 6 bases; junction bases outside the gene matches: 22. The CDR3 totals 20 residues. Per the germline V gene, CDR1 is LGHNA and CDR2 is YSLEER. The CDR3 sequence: CASSQGLTGTYLAGAPEQYF. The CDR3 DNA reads TGCGCCAGCAGCCAAGGATTGACAGGGACTTATTTAGCGGGAGCTCCCGAGCAGTACTTC.

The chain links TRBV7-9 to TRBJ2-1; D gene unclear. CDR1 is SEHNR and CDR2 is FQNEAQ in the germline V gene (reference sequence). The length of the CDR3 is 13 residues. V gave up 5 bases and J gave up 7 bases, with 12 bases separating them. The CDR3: CASSPWSVNEQFF. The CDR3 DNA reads TGTGCCAGCAGCCCCTGGAGTGTTAATGAGCAGTTCTTC.

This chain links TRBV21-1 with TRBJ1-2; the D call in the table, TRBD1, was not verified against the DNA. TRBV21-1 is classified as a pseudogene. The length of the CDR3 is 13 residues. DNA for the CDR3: TGTGCCAGCCCGGGACAGGGAAACTATGGCTACACCTTC. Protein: CASPGQGNYGYTF.

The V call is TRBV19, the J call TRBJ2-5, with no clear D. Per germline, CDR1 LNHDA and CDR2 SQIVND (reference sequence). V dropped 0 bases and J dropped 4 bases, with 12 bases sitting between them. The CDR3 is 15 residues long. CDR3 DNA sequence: TGTGCCAGTAGTATAGACCCTCTAGGCAGAGAGACCCAGTACTTC. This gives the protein CASSIDPLGRETQYF.

The CDR3 bases are TGTGCCAGCAGCTTAACTAGCGGGGAATACGAGCAGTACTTC. Amino acids: CASSLTSGEYEQYF. V and J are TRBV11-1 and TRBJ2-7; 10 positions match TRBD2. From germline, CDR1 is SGHAT and CDR2 FQDESV (reference sequence). There are 14 residues in the CDR3. With 2 bases clipped from V and 4 bases from J, the junction kept 2 bases outside the gene matches.

CDR3 coding DNA: TGTGCCAGCAGCTTCTATCAGGACAGGAAAACTGAAGCTTTCTTT. This codes for CASSFYQDRKTEAFF. The V call is TRBV5-8, the J call TRBJ1-1; TRBD1 aligns across 7 bases. After removal of 2 bases from V and 5 bases from J, the junction contained 9 bases not matched to a gene. The CDR3 is made up of 15 amino acids. The germline CDR1 and CDR2 sequences are SGHTS and YDEGEE. The full variable domain, its missing parts supplied by reference TRBV5-8 and TRBJ1-1, is EAGVTQSPTHLIKTRGQQATLRCSPISGHTSVYWYQQALGLGLQFLLWYDEGEERNRGNFPPRFSGRQFPNYSSELNVNALELEDSALYLCASSFYQDRKTEAFFGQGTRLTVV.

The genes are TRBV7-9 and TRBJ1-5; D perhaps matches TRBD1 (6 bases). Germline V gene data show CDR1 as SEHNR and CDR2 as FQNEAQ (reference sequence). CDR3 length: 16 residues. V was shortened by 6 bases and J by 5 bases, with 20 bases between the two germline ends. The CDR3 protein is CASSSSNRVFDQPQHF. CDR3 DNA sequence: TGTGCCAGCAGTTCAAGCAACAGGGTTTTCGATCAGCCCCAGCATTTT.

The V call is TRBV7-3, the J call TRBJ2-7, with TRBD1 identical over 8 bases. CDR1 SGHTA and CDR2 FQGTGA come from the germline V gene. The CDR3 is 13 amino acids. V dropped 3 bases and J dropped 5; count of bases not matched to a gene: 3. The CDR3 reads CASSLDRVDEQYF. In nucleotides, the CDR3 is TGTGCCAGCAGCTTGGACAGGGTAGACGAGCAGTACTTC.

The CDR3 region has the DNA TGTGCCAGCACCTGGACGACTAGCGGGAGGTACTCCTACAATGAGCAGTTCTTC. This translates into CASTWTTSGRYSYNEQFF. V usage is TRBV28 and J usage is TRBJ2-1, with 13 bases aligning to TRBD2. Looked up from germline, CDR1 is MDHEN and CDR2 is SYDVKM. The CDR3 loop spans 18 amino acids. Trimming removed 7 bases from V and 0 bases from J; junction bases left unmatched: 9.

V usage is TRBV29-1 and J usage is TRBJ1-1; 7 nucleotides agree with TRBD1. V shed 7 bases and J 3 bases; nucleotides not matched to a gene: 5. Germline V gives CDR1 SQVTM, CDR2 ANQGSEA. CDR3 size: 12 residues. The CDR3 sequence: CSARGWDTEAFF. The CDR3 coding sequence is TGCAGCGCCAGGGGGTGGGACACTGAAGCTTTCTTT.

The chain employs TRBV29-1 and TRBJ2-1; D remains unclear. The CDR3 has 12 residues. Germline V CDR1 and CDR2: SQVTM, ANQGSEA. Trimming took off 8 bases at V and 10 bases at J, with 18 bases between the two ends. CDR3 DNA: TGCAGCTTTCCGAAAAATACTGAGGAGCAGTTCTTC. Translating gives CSFPKNTEEQFF.

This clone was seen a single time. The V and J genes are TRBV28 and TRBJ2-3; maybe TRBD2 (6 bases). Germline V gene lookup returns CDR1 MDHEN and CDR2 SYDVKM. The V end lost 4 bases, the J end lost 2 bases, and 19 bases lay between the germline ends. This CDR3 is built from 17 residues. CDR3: CASSSLFSGAFTDTQYF. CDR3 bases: TGTGCCAGCAGTTCCCTCTTTAGCGGAGCCTTCACAGATACGCAGTATTTT.

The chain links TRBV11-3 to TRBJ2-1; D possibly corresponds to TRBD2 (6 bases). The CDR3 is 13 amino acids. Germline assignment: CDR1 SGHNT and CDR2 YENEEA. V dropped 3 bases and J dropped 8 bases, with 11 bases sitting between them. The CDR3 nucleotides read TGTGCCAGCAGCTTGGGTCGGGAGTATGAGCAGTTCTTC. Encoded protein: CASSLGREYEQFF.

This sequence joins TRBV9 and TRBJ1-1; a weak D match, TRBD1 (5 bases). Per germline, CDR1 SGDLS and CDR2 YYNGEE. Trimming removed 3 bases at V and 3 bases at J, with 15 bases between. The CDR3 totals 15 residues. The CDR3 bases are TGTGCCAGCAGCGCGAGACAGTTTGGGGACACTGAAGCTTTCTTT. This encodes CASSARQFGDTEAFF. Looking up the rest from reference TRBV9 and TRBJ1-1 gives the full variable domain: DSGVTQTPKHLITATGQRVTLRCSPRSGDLSVYWYQQSLDQGLQFLIQYYNGEERAKGNILERFSAQQFPDLHSELNLSSLELGDSALYFCASSARQFGDTEAFFGQGTRLTVV.

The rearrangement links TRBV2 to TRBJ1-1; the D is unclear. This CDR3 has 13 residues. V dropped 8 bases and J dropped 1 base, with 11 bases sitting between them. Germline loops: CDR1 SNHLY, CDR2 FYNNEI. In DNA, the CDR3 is TGTGCCAGCGGAGAAATTACGAACACTGAAGCTTTCTTT. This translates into CASGEITNTEAFF. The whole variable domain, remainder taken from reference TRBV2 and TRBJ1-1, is EPEVTQTPSHQVTQMGQEVILRCVPISNHLYFYWYRQILGQKVEFLVSFYNNEISEKSEIFDDQFSVERPDGSNFTLKIRSTKLEDSAMYFCASGEITNTEAFFGQGTRLTVV.